The table lists the clone carrying this TCR beta chain with many counts. The antigen remains undetermined. TCRdb ran MiXCR on the RACE reads and lists one entry per CDR3 protein. Among about 250,000 distinct CDR3 sequences listed, about 7.7% were seen once. This sample was taken from a study of human T cells and chemical hapten exposure. Study summary: Doses of diphenylcyclopropenone went to the patients' scalps weekly throughout the approximately 25-week study. Patches with 0.01% DPC went on the upper back, and the tests were read at 6 days.

Whole-study results and caveats: Significantly greater numbers of large CDR3 similarity clusters came from expanded TCRs than from controls.

Time point defined: pre-sensitization, week 0. Treatment described: therapeutic diphenylcyclopropenone sensitization with weekly scalp DPC. The germline gives CDR1 MNHEY, CDR2 SMNVEV (reference sequence). The CDR3 runs to 15 residues. The junction had 5 bases not matched to a gene; V was cut back by 6 bases and J by 3 bases. The clonotype comes from a man aged 18 to 35 with alopecia areata. Some clones in this sample may be carry-over from other donors' samples. The chain uses TRBV27 and TRBJ1-6, with 7 bases fitting TRBD1. This material consisted of whole blood, taken in connection with sensitization to the hapten diphenylcyclopropenone (DPC). The CDR3 sequence: CASSSGTDYNSPLHF. The CDR3 nucleotides read TGTGCCAGCAGCTCCGGGACAGACTATAATTCACCCCTCCACTTT.